Following are 18 T cell receptor beta chains from one sample sequenced in a study of T cell responses to AZD1222 COVID-19 vaccine. Sequenced by immunoSEQ multiplex PCR; TCRdb stores in-frame clones only, minus some. The table has roughly 160,000 clones, approximately 87% seen once. Specimen: peripheral blood, collected 28 days after the second AZD1222 dose. The receptors were gathered from an adult who received the AZD1222 COVID-19 vaccine.

This chain joins TRBV6-5 and TRBJ2-7; possibly TRBD1 for D (6 bases). Trimming stripped 5 bases from V and 1 base from J, with 12 bases between. CDR3 length: 14 residues. Germline CDR1 and CDR2: MNHEY and SVGAGI. The CDR3 sequence is CASSTTGQSYEQYF. CDR3 bases: TGTGCCAGCAGTACCACCGGACAGTCCTACGAGCAGTACTTC.

This chain uses TRBV25-1 with TRBJ1-3; D gene unclear. CDR1 MGHDK and CDR2 SYGVNS come from the germline V gene. Trimming left V 3 bases short and J 0 bases short, with 12 bases between. CDR3 length: 16 residues. Here the CDR3 reads CASSERGSNSGNTIYF. DNA of the CDR3: TGTGCCAGCAGTGAGAGAGGGTCGAACTCTGGAAACACCATATATTTT. The variable domain in full, completed from reference TRBV25-1 and TRBJ1-3, reads EADIYQTPRYLVIGTGKKITLECSQTMGHDKMYWYQQDPGMELHLIHYSYGVNSTEKGDLSSESTVSRIRTEHFPLTLESARPSHTSQYLCASSERGSNSGNTIYFGEGSWLTVV.

A single count supports this clone. CDR3 sequence: CASSYSLGTGELFF. The CDR3 nucleotides read TGTGCCAGCAGTTACTCGCTAGGGACCGGGGAGCTGTTTTTT. The V call is TRBV6-6, the J call TRBJ2-2; unclear D gene. The CDR3 extends over 14 amino acids. Deletions cut 0 bases from V and 5 bases from J, with 7 bases between. Germline V gene sequence: CDR1 MNHNY, CDR2 SVGAGI (reference sequence).

J is TRBJ1-1 and V is TRBV6-5; no reliable D call. V gave up 0 bases and J gave up 0 bases, with 8 bases separating them. The CDR3 length is 15 residues. Germline V gene data show CDR1 as MNHEY and CDR2 as SVGAGI. This CDR3 reads CASSYSSGVNTEAFF. CDR3 sequence (DNA): TGTGCCAGCAGTTACTCCTCCGGCGTGAACACTGAAGCTTTCTTT.

The chain couples TRBV24-1 to TRBJ2-2; TRBD1 matches at 9 bases. The CDR3 extends over 16 amino acids. Per germline, CDR1 KGHDR and CDR2 SFDVKD. V lost 3 bases, J lost 2 bases, and 3 bases stayed unmatched. This CDR3 is CATSDPTGGNTGELFF. The CDR3 region has the DNA TGTGCCACCAGTGATCCTACAGGGGGCAACACCGGGGAGCTGTTTTTT.

This rearrangement joins TRBV27 to TRBJ2-3; D tentatively reads TRBD1 or TRBD2 (5 bases each). Germline V gene lookup returns CDR1 MNHEY and CDR2 SMNVEV (reference sequence). Trimming shortened V by 4 bases and J by 8 bases, and 10 bases separated the two germline ends. This CDR3 spans 12 amino acids. Written as DNA, the CDR3 is TGTGCCAGCAGTTGGGAGCAGGGTACGCAGTATTTT. Amino acids: CASSWEQGTQYF.

This chain uses TRBV30 with TRBJ1-2; D remains ambiguous. Germline-derived CDR1 and CDR2 are GTSNPN and SVGIG (reference sequence). V was trimmed by 4 bases and J by 0 bases, leaving 9 bases between them. The CDR3 is made up of 13 amino acids. The CDR3 reads CAWNLAANYGYTF. CDR3 coding DNA: TGTGCCTGGAACCTCGCGGCTAACTATGGCTACACCTTC.

Remarks on this clone: Other DNA sequences of this sample code for an identical CDR3. The rearrangement uses TRBV6-5 and TRBJ2-2; 8 bases align to TRBD1. CDR3 size: 15 residues. The germline V gene has CDR1 MNHEY and CDR2 SVGAGI. Trimming removed 5 bases from V and 0 bases from J; junction bases left unmatched: 2. The CDR3 is CASSQQGANTGELFF. CDR3 bases: TGTGCCAGCAGTCAACAGGGGGCGAACACCGGGGAGCTGTTTTTT.

The chain uses TRBV5-6 and TRBJ2-2, with D tentatively TRBD2 (7 bases). The CDR3 contains 16 residues. V lost 2 bases and J lost 4, with 15 bases in between. Germline CDR1 reads SGHDT; CDR2 reads YYEEEE. Here the CDR3 reads CASSFGLGGPTGELFF. The CDR3 nucleotides read TGTGCCAGCAGCTTTGGACTGGGGGGGCCCACCGGGGAGCTGTTTTTT. The full variable domain, with the rest looked up from reference TRBV5-6 and TRBJ2-2, is DAGVTQSPTHLIKTRGQQVTLRCSPKSGHDTVSWYQQALGQGPQFIFQYYEEEERQRGNFPDRFSGHQFPNYSSELNVNALLLGDSALYLCASSFGLGGPTGELFFGEGSRLTVL.

This clone has only one observation. The gene calls are TRBV4-2 and TRBJ1-3; D is possibly TRBD1 (5 bases). The CDR3 loop spans 16 amino acids. V lost 1 base to trimming and J lost 0 bases, with 10 bases between them. Germline V gene data show CDR1 as LGHNA and CDR2 as YNFKEQ. The CDR3 nucleotides are TGTGCCAGCAGCCAAGCCGGGGCCAACTCTGGAAACACCATATATTTT. Translated: CASSQAGANSGNTIYF.

The chain couples TRBV4-3 to TRBJ1-2; D gene ambiguous. The germline V gene has CDR1 LGHNA and CDR2 YSLEER. The CDR3 runs 16 residues. Trimming cost V 0 bases and J 0 bases, with 11 bases left between them. CDR3: CASSQDLFAANYGYTF. The CDR3 DNA reads TGCGCCAGCAGCCAAGATTTGTTCGCCGCTAACTATGGCTACACCTTC.

The gene calls are TRBV19 and TRBJ1-2, with D uncertain. The CDR3 loop spans 12 amino acids. The germline V gene encodes CDR1 LNHDA and CDR2 SQIVND (reference sequence). Trimming stripped 9 bases from V and 4 bases from J, with 12 bases between. The CDR3 here is CASEGDSYGYTF. CDR3 sequence (DNA): TGTGCCAGCGAAGGTGATTCCTATGGCTACACCTTC.

This sequence joins TRBV15 and TRBJ1-4; D may be TRBD1 (5 bases). The CDR3 is made up of 15 amino acids. V shed 2 bases and J shed 3 bases, with 10 bases lying between them. CDR1 is LNHNV, CDR2 YYDKDF, per germline (reference sequence). CDR3 bases: TGTGCCACCAGCAGAAGGGGTGCCCCTAATGAAAAACTGTTTTTT. Translation gives CATSRRGAPNEKLFF.

V usage is TRBV12-3 or TRBV12-4 and J usage is TRBJ1-5, with D perhaps TRBD1 (5 bases). V was clipped by 8 bases and J by 4 bases, with 12 bases between them. The CDR3 is 13 amino acids. CDR3: CASGGAGNQPQHF. As DNA, the CDR3 is TGTGCCAGCGGTGGGGCGGGAAATCAGCCCCAGCATTTT.

The chain links TRBV14 to TRBJ1-1; 7 bases match TRBD1. The CDR3 has 15 residues. Germline V CDR1 and CDR2: SGHDN, FVKESK. V was pared by 7 bases and J by 2 bases, with 10 bases of the junction left unmatched. This CDR3 is CASTKQGLGNTEAFF. CDR3 coding DNA: TGTGCCAGCACTAAACAGGGGCTAGGAAACACTGAAGCTTTCTTT.

The genes are TRBV3-1 (or the pseudogene TRBV3-2) and TRBJ1-3, with D perhaps TRBD1 (5 bases). Trimming left V 4 bases short and J 2 bases short, with 15 bases between. Germline V gene data show CDR1 as LGHDT and CDR2 as YNNKEL (reference sequence). The CDR3 loop spans 16 amino acids. The CDR3 DNA reads as TGTGCCAGCAGCCGGGAGGGGATGTTTACTGGAAACACCATATATTTT. Translating it yields CASSREGMFTGNTIYF.

Concerning this clone: The sample holds other DNA sequences that translate to the same CDR3. This chain uses TRBV30 with TRBJ2-7; D is undetermined. The CDR3 contains 11 residues. Germline V gene lookup returns CDR1 GTSNPN and CDR2 SVGIG (reference sequence). V was clipped by 0 bases and J by 7 bases, with 7 bases between them. DNA for the CDR3: TGTGCCTGGAGTGTACGGTCAGAGCAGTACTTC. Translated: CAWSVRSEQYF.

This chain uses TRBV5-1 with TRBJ1-5; 7 bases are shared with TRBD1. Germline loops: CDR1 SGHRS, CDR2 YFSETQ. The CDR3 totals 14 residues. V trimming: 4 bases; J trimming: 7 bases; junction bases outside the gene matches: 8. CDR3 sequence: CASSTTGRGQPQHF. The CDR3, as DNA: TGCGCCAGCAGCACGACAGGGAGAGGCCAGCCCCAGCATTTT. Drawing the rest from reference TRBV5-1 and TRBJ1-5, the complete variable domain is KAGVTQTPRYLIKTRGQQVTLSCSPISGHRSVSWYQQTPGQGLQFLFEYFSETQRNKGNFPGRFSGRQFSNSRSEMNVSTLELGDSALYLCASSTTGRGQPQHFGDGTRLSIL.